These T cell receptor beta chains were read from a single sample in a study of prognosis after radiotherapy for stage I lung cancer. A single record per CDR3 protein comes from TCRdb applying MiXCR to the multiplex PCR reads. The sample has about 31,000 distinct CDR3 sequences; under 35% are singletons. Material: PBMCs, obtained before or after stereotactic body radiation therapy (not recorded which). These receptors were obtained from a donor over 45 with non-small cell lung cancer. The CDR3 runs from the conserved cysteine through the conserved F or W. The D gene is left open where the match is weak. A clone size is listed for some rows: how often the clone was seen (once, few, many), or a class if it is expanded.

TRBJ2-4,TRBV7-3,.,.,CASSRRPAGSAKNIQYF,TGTGCCAGCAGCCGAAGACCCGCCGGTTCGGCCAAAAACATTCAGTACTTC
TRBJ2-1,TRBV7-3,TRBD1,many,CASSKYPGTESYNEQFF,TGTGCCAGCAGCAAATACCCCGGGACAGAGTCCTACAATGAGCAGTTCTTC
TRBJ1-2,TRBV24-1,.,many,CATRGSGGHGYTF,TGTGCCACCAGGGGGTCGGGGGGCCATGGCTACACCTTC
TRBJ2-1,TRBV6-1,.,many,CASTTLGAGSYNEQFF,TGTGCCAGCACAACTCTAGGGGCGGGCTCCTACAATGAGCAGTTCTTC
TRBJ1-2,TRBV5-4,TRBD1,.,CASWTGQSNYGYTF,TGTGCCAGCTGGACGGGACAGTCAAACTATGGTTACACCTTC
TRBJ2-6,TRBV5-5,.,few,CASSRQDRSGANVLTF,TGTGCCAGCAGCAGACAGGACCGCTCTGGGGCCAACGTCCTGACTTTC
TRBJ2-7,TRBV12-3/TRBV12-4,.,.,CASSLSQGKTSYEQYF,TGTGCCAGCAGTCTGAGTCAGGGTAAAACCTCCTACGAGCAGTACTTC
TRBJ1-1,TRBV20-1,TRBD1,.,CSARGQGGRTEAFF,TGCAGTGCTAGAGGACAGGGGGGACGGACTGAAGCTTTCTTT
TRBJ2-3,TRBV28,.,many,CASSLRTDTQYF,TGTGCCAGCAGCCTTCGGACAGATACGCAGTATTTT
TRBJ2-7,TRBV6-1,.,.,CAVTRACEQYF,TGTGCCGTCACTAGAGCCTGCGAGCAGTACTTC
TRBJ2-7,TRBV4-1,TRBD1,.,CASSQDPGQYYEQYF,TGCGCCAGCAGCCAAGATCCGGGACAGTACTACGAGCAGTACTTC
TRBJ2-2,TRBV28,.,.,CASSSPGTVGSNTGELFF,TGTGCCAGCAGTTCCCCCGGTACAGTGGGCTCCAACACCGGGGAGCTGTTTTTT
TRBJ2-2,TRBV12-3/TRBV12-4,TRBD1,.,CASKTSDRGTGELFF,TGTGCCAGCAAGACGAGCGACAGGGGCACCGGGGAGCTGTTTTTT
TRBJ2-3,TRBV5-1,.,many,CASSFSYREHTDTQYF,TGCGCCAGCAGCTTTTCCTACAGGGAGCATACAGATACGCAGTATTTT
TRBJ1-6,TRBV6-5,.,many,CASSLKGPKSSPLHF,TGTGCCAGCAGTTTAAAGGGCCCTAAGAGCTCACCCCTCCACTTT
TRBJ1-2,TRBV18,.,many,CASSQGNNYGYTF,TGTGCCAGCTCACAGGGTAATAACTATGGCTACACCTTC
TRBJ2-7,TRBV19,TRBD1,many,CASTAPGQGRYEQYF,TGTGCCAGTACAGCGCCGGGACAGGGTCGGTACGAGCAGTACTTC
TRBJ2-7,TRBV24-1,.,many,CATSDGTLQEQYF,TGTGCCACCAGTGACGGGACCCTTCAAGAGCAGTACTTC
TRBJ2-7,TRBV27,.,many,CASSLRGSYEQYF,TGTGCCAGCAGTTTACGGGGGTCCTACGAGCAGTACTTC
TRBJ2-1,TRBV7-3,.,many,CASSLTGRSPYNEQFF,TGTGCCAGCAGCTTAACAGGGCGGAGCCCCTACAATGAGCAGTTCTTC
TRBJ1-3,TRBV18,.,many,CASSAGVTGNTIYF,TGTGCCAGCTCAGCAGGTGTTACTGGAAACACCATATATTTT
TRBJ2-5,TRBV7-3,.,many,CASSLQGRETQYF,TGTGCCAGCAGCTTACAGGGGCGGGAGACCCAGTACTTC
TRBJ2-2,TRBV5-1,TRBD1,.,CASSLTGQGGELFF,TGCGCCAGCAGCCTGACGGGACAGGGTGGGGAGCTGTTTTTT
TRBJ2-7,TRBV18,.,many,CASSPRFQGYEQYF,TGTGCCAGCTCACCACGTTTTCAAGGTTACGAGCAGTACTTC
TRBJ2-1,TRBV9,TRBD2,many,CASSGSLGGSNEQFF,TGTGCCAGCAGCGGTTCCCTCGGCGGGAGTAATGAGCAGTTCTTC
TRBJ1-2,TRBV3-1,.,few,CASRQEPGGYGYTF,TGTGCCAGCAGACAAGAACCGGGGGGCTATGGCTACACCTTC
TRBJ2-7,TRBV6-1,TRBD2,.,CASSELGLSGVVYEQYF,TGTGCCAGCAGTGAACTGGGACTATCGGGAGTAGTGTACGAGCAGTACTTC
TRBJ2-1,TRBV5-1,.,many,CASSLEQIVRSNEQFF,TGCGCCAGCAGCTTGGAGCAGATTGTAAGGTCCAATGAGCAGTTCTTC
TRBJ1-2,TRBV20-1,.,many,CSARDNNGYTF,TGCAGTGCTAGAGATAATAATGGCTACACCTTC
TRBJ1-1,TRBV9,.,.,CASSGMTGTNEAFF,TGTGCCAGCAGCGGAATGACAGGTACCAATGAAGCTTTCTTT
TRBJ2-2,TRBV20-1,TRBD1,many,CSASSRDRVPGTGELFF,TGCAGTGCTAGTTCCCGGGACAGGGTCCCTGGCACCGGGGAGCTGTTTTTT
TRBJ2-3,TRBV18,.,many,CASSPGPLALSTDTQYF,TGTGCCAGCTCACCCGGGCCCTTAGCGCTTAGCACAGATACGCAGTATTTT
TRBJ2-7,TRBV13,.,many,CASSRGWEQYF,TGTGCCAGCAGTCGAGGGTGGGAGCAGTACTTC
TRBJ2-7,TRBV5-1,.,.,CASSPGSSYEQYF,TGCGCCAGCAGTCCCGGGAGCTCCTACGAGCAGTACTTC
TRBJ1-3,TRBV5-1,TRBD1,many,CASSIQGAGNTIYF,TGCGCCAGCAGCATACAGGGGGCAGGAAACACCATATATTTT
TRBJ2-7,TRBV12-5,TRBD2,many,CASGPFSGTRNEQYF,TGTGCTAGTGGTCCCTTTTCCGGGACTAGGAATGAGCAGTACTTC
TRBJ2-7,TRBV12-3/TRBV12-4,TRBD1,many,CASSLSTGRTDYEQYF,TGTGCCAGCAGTCTTTCGACAGGGCGCACTGACTACGAGCAGTACTTC
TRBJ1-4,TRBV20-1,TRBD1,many,CSAARTGEWKLFF,TGCAGTGCTGCGAGGACAGGGGAGTGGAAACTGTTTTTT
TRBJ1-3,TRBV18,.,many,CASSSMDTSSGNTIYF,TGTGCCAGCTCATCGATGGACACAAGCTCTGGAAACACCATATATTTT
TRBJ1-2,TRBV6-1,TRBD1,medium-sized,CASKRAGGRDYGYTF,TGTGCCAGCAAGCGTGCAGGGGGCCGGGACTATGGCTACACCTTC
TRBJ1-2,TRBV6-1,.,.,CASILQVETNYGYTF,TGTGCCAGCATCCTACAGGTAGAAACTAACTATGGCTACACCTTC
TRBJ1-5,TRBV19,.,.,CASTGREYSSNQPQHF,TGTGCCAGTACAGGCCGGGAATACTCGAGCAATCAGCCCCAGCATTTT
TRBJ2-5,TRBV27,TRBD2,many,CASSTGLAGAQETQYF,TGTGCCAGCAGTACCGGACTAGCGGGAGCCCAAGAGACCCAGTACTTC
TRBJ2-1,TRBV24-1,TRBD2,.,CATSDPSSGTYNEQFF,TGTGCCACCAGTGACCCCTCTAGCGGGACCTACAATGAGCAGTTCTTC
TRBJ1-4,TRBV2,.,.,CASSENRPAFDEKLFF,TGTGCCAGCAGTGAAAATCGGCCTGCCTTCGATGAAAAACTGTTTTTT
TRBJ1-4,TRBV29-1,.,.,CSVGGTSTNEKLFF,TGCAGCGTTGGAGGGACATCAACTAATGAAAAACTGTTTTTT
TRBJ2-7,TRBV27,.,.,CASSLVSTPSTYEQYF,TGTGCCAGCAGTCTCGTTTCCACTCCTTCGACCTACGAGCAGTACTTC
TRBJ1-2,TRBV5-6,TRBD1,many,CASRRTGENYGYTF,TGTGCCAGCAGACGGACAGGGGAGAACTATGGCTACACCTTC
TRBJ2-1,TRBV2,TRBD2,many,CASSGVAGEQFF,TGTGCCAGCAGTGGGGTAGCGGGTGAGCAGTTCTTC
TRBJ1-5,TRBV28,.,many,CASSLGGRRDQPQHF,TGTGCCAGCAGCCTCGGGGGAAGGCGCGATCAGCCCCAGCATTTT
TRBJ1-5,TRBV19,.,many,CASSRSNQPQHF,TGTGCCAGTTCCCGAAGCAATCAGCCCCAGCATTTT
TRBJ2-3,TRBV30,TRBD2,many,CAWSGERGTDTQYF,TGTGCCTGGAGTGGCGAGCGGGGTACAGATACGCAGTATTTT
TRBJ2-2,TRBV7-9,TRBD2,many,CASSFPSGGGPSGELFF,TGTGCCAGCAGCTTCCCCTCCGGGGGAGGGCCAAGCGGGGAGCTGTTTTTT